Listed below are T cell receptor beta chains from one sample, sequenced in a study of cytomegalovirus exposure and HLA in healthy donors. Data came from immunoSEQ multiplex PCR; TCRdb stores just in-frame clones and leaves some out. The sample consists of more than 95,000 clones, roughly 75% of them appearing once. Sequencing input: PBMCs. These receptors came from a woman aged 45 to 65 in good health and CMV-seronegative. The CDR3 runs from the conserved cysteine through the conserved F or W. D genes are given only for firm matches. For some rows the clone size is stated as once, few or many, or as a class when expanded; others skip it.

>-|TRBV6-1|TRBJ1-1|-
CAGRNTEAFF
TGTGCCGGGCGAAACACTGAAGCTTTCTTT
>TRBD2|TRBV28|TRBJ2-7|-
CASSLWVPGGDLRYEQYF
TGTGCCAGCAGTTTATGGGTTCCGGGGGGGGACCTCCGCTACGAGCAGTACTTC
>TRBD1|TRBV7-9|TRBJ1-4|-
CASSPGSGGKEKLFF
TGTGCCAGCAGCCCTGGGTCAGGGGGAAAGGAAAAACTGTTTTTT
>TRBD1|TRBV6-6|TRBJ2-2|-
CASSYSVQGPTGELFF
TGTGCCAGCAGTTACTCGGTACAGGGGCCCACCGGGGAGCTGTTTTTT
>TRBD1|TRBV5-1|TRBJ2-1|-
CASSPGQGSYNEQFF
TGCGCCAGCAGCCCGGGACAGGGCTCCTACAATGAGCAGTTCTTC
>-|TRBV10-3|TRBJ1-1|few
CAISESTAEEAFF
TGTGCCATCAGTGAGTCGACAGCAGAAGAAGCTTTCTTT
>TRBD2|TRBV28|TRBJ2-7|-
CASSLGLAGSRYEQYF
TGTGCCAGCAGTTTGGGACTAGCGGGATCCCGCTACGAGCAGTACTTC
>-|TRBV5-6|TRBJ2-7|-
CASSLGGGNYEQYF
TGTGCCAGCAGCTTGGGTGGGGGGAACTACGAGCAGTACTTC
>TRBD1|TRBV6-1|TRBJ1-5|-
CASSEGQGARQPQHF
TGTGCCAGCAGTGAAGGGCAGGGGGCTCGGCAGCCCCAGCATTTT
>-|TRBV6-1|TRBJ1-4|-
CASLQGENEKLFF
TGTGCCAGCTTACAGGGCGAGAATGAAAAACTGTTTTTT
>TRBD1|TRBV18|TRBJ2-2|-
CASSPRQGNTGELFF
TGTGCCAGCTCACCACGACAGGGGAACACCGGGGAGCTGTTTTTT
>TRBD2|TRBV9|TRBJ2-2|-
CASSGPGLAGYSSGELFF
TGTGCCAGCAGCGGTCCGGGACTAGCGGGATACAGCTCCGGGGAGCTGTTTTTT
>TRBD1|TRBV5-1|TRBJ2-7|-
CASSWGQGVEQYF
TGCGCCAGCAGCTGGGGACAGGGTGTCGAGCAGTACTTC
>-|TRBV7-2|TRBJ2-7|-
CASSGVAYEQYF
TGTGCCAGCAGCGGAGTCGCCTACGAGCAGTACTTC
>-|TRBV29-1|TRBJ2-5|-
CSVDPGSGETQYF
TGCAGCGTTGATCCCGGGAGTGGAGAGACCCAGTACTTC
>-|TRBV4-2|TRBJ2-3|-
CASSHGEDTQYF
TGTGCCAGCAGCCACGGGGAGGATACGCAGTATTTT
>TRBD1|TRBV5-4|TRBJ2-5|-
CASSSTGVREQYF
TGTGCCAGCAGTAGTACAGGGGTTCGAGAGCAGTACTTC
>-|TRBV7-2|TRBJ1-1|-
CASSLGGVTEAFF
TGTGCCAGCAGCTTAGGAGGTGTGACTGAAGCTTTCTTT
>-|TRBV5-6|TRBJ2-7|-
CASSLTGSYEQYF
TGTGCCAGCAGCCTCACAGGAAGCTACGAGCAGTACTTC
>TRBD1|TRBV28|TRBJ2-7|-
CASEPTGTGGYEQYF
TGTGCCAGCGAACCCACCGGGACAGGGGGCTACGAGCAGTACTTC
>TRBD2|TRBV9|TRBJ2-3|-
CASSGPFVTSGGPTDTQYF
TGTGCCAGCAGCGGCCCTTTTGTGACTAGCGGAGGGCCCACAGATACGCAGTATTTT
>TRBD1|TRBV29-1|TRBJ2-2|-
CSVPASQGEVGTGELFF
TGCAGCGTCCCGGCCTCACAGGGGGAAGTAGGCACCGGGGAGCTGTTTTTT
>-|TRBV10-3|TRBJ1-2|-
CAMKLSLSDGYTF
TGTGCCATGAAGCTAAGTTTAAGCGATGGCTACACCTTC
>TRBD2|TRBV7-3|TRBJ2-7|once
CARSLFGRRGVRGF
TGTGCCAGAAGCTTATTCGGGAGGCGGGGCGTCCGCGGCTTC
>TRBD2|TRBV5-4|TRBJ2-7|-
CASSLSSGSSYEQYF
TGTGCCAGCAGCTTGTCTAGCGGGAGCTCCTACGAGCAGTACTTC
>-|TRBV25-1|TRBJ2-2|-
CASSVQGRSGTGELFF
TGTGCCAGCAGTGTCCAGGGGAGATCGGGCACCGGGGAGCTGTTTTTT
>TRBD2|TRBV28|TRBJ2-1|-
CASSGAPGASGSSYNEQFF
TGTGCCAGCTCCGGGGCCCCCGGGGCTAGCGGAAGCTCCTACAATGAGCAGTTCTTC
>-|TRBV28|TRBJ1-5|-
CASSYSGGNQPQHF
TGTGCCAGCAGTTATTCGGGTGGCAATCAGCCCCAGCATTTT
>-|TRBV11-3|TRBJ2-2|-
CASSLSVGAHTGGTGELFF
TGTGCCAGCAGCTTGTCGGTCGGCGCACACACCGGGGGAACCGGGGAGCTGTTTTTT
>-|TRBV25-1|TRBJ2-7|-
CASSEAGFYEQYF
TGTGCCAGCAGCGAAGCAGGGTTCTACGAGCAGTACTTC
>-|TRBV11-3|TRBJ2-2|-
CASSSGTNTGELFF
TGTGCCAGCAGTTCCGGGACAAACACCGGGGAGCTGTTTTTT
>TRBD2|TRBV6-1|TRBJ2-1|few
CASSATSGAYNEQFF
TGTGCCAGCAGTGCGACTAGCGGCGCATACAATGAGCAGTTCTTC
>-|TRBV14|TRBJ2-1|-
CASRWLPSSYNEQFF
TGTGCCAGCAGGTGGCTGCCTAGCTCCTACAATGAGCAGTTCTTC
>-|TRBV6-5|TRBJ1-2|-
CASRTKGNSGGYTF
TGTGCCAGCAGAACAAAGGGGAATTCAGGGGGCTACACCTTC
>TRBD1|TRBV7-2|TRBJ1-1|few
CASSLALVGGSEAFF
TGTGCCAGCAGCTTAGCGCTAGTAGGGGGCTCTGAAGCTTTCTTT
>-|TRBV9|TRBJ2-2|-
CASSPAGRNTGELFF
TGTGCCAGCAGCCCCGCGGGCCGGAACACCGGGGAGCTGTTTTTT
>TRBD2|TRBV30|TRBJ2-1|-
CAWRLAGGWDEQFF
TGTGCCTGGAGGCTAGCGGGTGGGTGGGATGAGCAGTTCTTC
>TRBD1|TRBV7-3|TRBJ2-6|-
CASSPDATGGANVLTF
TGTGCCAGCAGCCCGGATGCGACAGGGGGGGCCAACGTCCTGACTTTC
>TRBD2|TRBV7-3|TRBJ2-1|-
CASTDAGGFNEQFF
TGTGCCAGCACGGACGCGGGGGGATTTAATGAGCAGTTCTTC
>TRBD1|TRBV5-1|TRBJ2-5|-
CASSPDGTGRQETQYF
TGCGCCAGCAGCCCCGACGGGACAGGGAGGCAAGAGACCCAGTACTTC
>-|TRBV7-9|TRBJ2-3|-
CASSLGASGTDTQYF
TGTGCCAGCAGCTTAGGGGCTAGCGGCACAGATACGCAGTATTTT
>TRBD1|TRBV5-4|TRBJ2-5|-
CAGRDRVSETQYF
TGTGCCGGCCGGGACAGGGTATCTGAGACCCAGTACTTC
>-|TRBV4-1|TRBJ2-5|-
CASSQGPPGETQYF
TGCGCCAGCAGCCAAGGACCACCAGGGGAGACCCAGTACTTC
>-|TRBV7-9|TRBJ1-2|-
CSSSPEGYGYTF
TGTTCCAGCAGCCCCGAGGGTTATGGCTACACCTTC
>TRBD2|TRBV5-5|TRBJ2-5|-
CASSWTSGETQYF
TGTGCCAGCAGTTGGACTAGCGGGGAGACCCAGTACTTC
>-|TRBV6-5|TRBJ2-7|-
CASTQGGFGEQYF
TGTGCCAGCACACAGGGAGGGTTCGGCGAGCAGTACTTC
>-|TRBV18|TRBJ2-4|-
CASSLPQGAKNIQYF
TGTGCCAGCTCACTTCCTCAGGGGGCCAAAAACATTCAGTACTTC
>-|TRBV5-1|TRBJ2-5|few
CASSLGQIQETQYF
TGCGCCAGCAGCCTAGGACAGATACAAGAGACCCAGTACTTC
>-|TRBV10-3|TRBJ2-7|-
CAINPGRQVYEQYF
TGTGCCATCAACCCAGGCCGCCAGGTCTACGAGCAGTACTTC
>TRBD2|TRBV7-2|TRBJ2-7|-
CASSLAGGSSFNEQYF
TGTGCCAGCAGCTTAGCTGGCGGGAGTAGCTTCAACGAGCAGTACTTC
>-|TRBV27|TRBJ2-2|-
CASSPIDKTGELFF
TGTGCCAGCAGTCCCATTGACAAGACCGGGGAGCTGTTTTTT
>-|TRBV11-2|TRBJ2-5|-
CASSLNVGLQETQYF
TGTGCCAGCAGCTTAAATGTCGGGTTACAAGAGACCCAGTACTTC
>TRBD1|TRBV6-6|TRBJ1-1|-
CASWDRAPEAFF
TGTGCCAGCTGGGACAGGGCCCCTGAAGCTTTCTTT
>-|TRBV2|TRBJ2-7|-
CASNDLTLAVSSYEQYF
TGTGCCAGCAACGACCTAACCTTAGCGGTCAGCTCCTACGAGCAGTACTTC